Listed below are T cell receptor beta chains from one sample, sequenced in a study of T cell repertoires in cytomegalovirus infection. From the reads, TCRdb called clonotypes with MiXCR, one entry per CDR3 protein. The sample has 250,000 to 300,000 distinct CDR3 sequences; under 30% are singletons. Input material: PBMCs. These receptors all come from a human donor in good health (CMV status not recorded). Some clones in this sample may be carry-over from other donors' samples. Both conserved end residues are trimmed from each CDR3. Fields, in order: J gene, V gene, CDR3 protein.

TRBJ1-3,TRBV2,ASSSAAGNTIY
TRBJ2-5,TRBV6-5,ASSPAGGPTETQY
TRBJ2-5,TRBV28,ASSFLAEPGTQY
TRBJ2-7,TRBV7-2,ASSPRYAAYEQY
TRBJ2-2,TRBV7-2,ASSLVLLATGELF
TRBJ2-7,TRBV15,ATSREAWGSDEQY
TRBJ1-1,TRBV14,ASSRQGVQRLGAF
TRBJ2-1,TRBV28,ASSPRLAHEQF
TRBJ2-7,TRBV4-3,ASSQANRGRESYEQY
TRBJ2-3,TRBV5-1,ASSLARSHTDTQY
TRBJ2-3,TRBV28,ASSSLGGTDTQY
TRBJ1-2,TRBV7-2,ASSFYRSEANYGYT
TRBJ1-2,TRBV12-3/TRBV12-4,ASSRTGTAYGYT
TRBJ2-3,TRBV14,ASSPLGQTSLGDTQY
TRBJ2-5,TRBV7-2,ASRLHQGGTQY
TRBJ2-1,TRBV6-2/TRBV6-3,ASSYSYEQF
TRBJ2-7,TRBV6-1,ASSSGTSGNEQY
TRBJ2-3,TRBV9,ASTLGQGIDTQY
TRBJ2-2,TRBV7-2,ASSFRLAGGELF
TRBJ1-2,TRBV7-9,ASSLTGPNT
TRBJ1-4,TRBV13,ASSPLGEEKLF
TRBJ2-1,TRBV7-2,ASSLALKSGWGEQF
TRBJ2-3,TRBV11-2,ASSLGLRDKTY
TRBJ2-5,TRBV28,ASSPGTSGSGETQY
TRBJ2-5,TRBV7-2,ASSSGLAGMETQY
TRBJ1-2,TRBV5-6,ASSTGVPYGYT
TRBJ2-1,TRBV18,ASSPMGQLYNEQF
TRBJ1-1,TRBV7-2,ASSDDLYRATEAF
TRBJ2-7,TRBV7-2,ASSVDRTSYEQY
TRBJ1-6,TRBV7-2,ASSLGWGRNSPLH
TRBJ1-5,TRBV20-1,SARDRGGNQPQH
TRBJ2-7,TRBV7-9,ASSTDRGATYEQY
TRBJ1-1,TRBV15,ATSGGYPLTEAF
TRBJ2-3,TRBV12-3/TRBV12-4,ASSSGTGGRQPLTDTQY
TRBJ1-5,TRBV7-2,ASSLGGGYYQPQH
TRBJ2-1,TRBV12-3/TRBV12-4,ASKDRAGAYNEQF
TRBJ2-1,TRBV7-9,ASSLAVVGGASYNEQF
TRBJ2-6,TRBV7-8,ASTKPTRRRDSGANVLT
TRBJ2-1,TRBV4-3,ASSQDRHRNNEQF
TRBJ2-1,TRBV7-3,ASSIDRGGYNEQF
TRBJ1-3,TRBV7-6,ASSSDIGNTIY
TRBJ1-5,TRBV7-8,ASSPDRGRNQPQH
TRBJ1-2,TRBV10-3,AISDTTTAGVYGYT
TRBJ1-4,TRBV12-3/TRBV12-4,ASSPYRGPNEKLF
TRBJ1-6,TRBV6-1,ASRRQGPDSPLH
TRBJ1-1,TRBV3-1,ASKPRVPGGDTEAF
TRBJ2-1,TRBV7-3,ASSRGAGDEQF
TRBJ1-4,TRBV30,AGGYHEKLF
TRBJ2-3,TRBV7-2,ASSLQSGGTQY
TRBJ2-1,TRBV28,ASGSPQGTF
TRBJ1-6,TRBV18,ASSPPEGQPLH
TRBJ2-3,TRBV20-1,SAYPVGTSPQY
TRBJ2-1,TRBV18,ASSSVRGLTYNEQF
TRBJ1-5,TRBV15,ATSVDRGSNQPQH